This T cell receptor beta chain came from a study of regulatory T cells in long-lasting Graves disease. This CDR3 has 13 amino acids. CDR1 is SNHLY, CDR2 FYNNEI, per germline. Trimming stripped 3 bases from V and 4 bases from J, with 9 bases between. Time point indicated: newly diagnosed GD, antithyroid drugs for less than 3 months. TCR sequences were obtained from RNA taken from PBMCs. The study, taken as a whole, reports: New patients shared fewer public clonotypes (around 970) than persistent patients did (about 2,700). Lower TCR diversity characterized persistent Graves' patients relative to newly diagnosed patients. Patients with persistent disease showed a bias toward TRBV28, TRBJ1-2 and TRBJ2-5.

The table lists this clonotype with many counts. Its antigen is currently unknown. CDR3-region Arm-PCR and iRepertoire HTBI primers produced the TCR beta libraries. TCRdb re-derived calls from the multiplex PCR reads in MiXCR, one entry per CDR3 protein. The table includes under 800,000 distinct CDR3 sequences, 15% to 20% detected once. The sample was also reused in another study, on T cells in Graves' hyperthyroidism and ophthalmopathy. This second report adds: First-round RT-PCR targeting the TCR CDR3 was performed with the HTBI primer set.

The sample here was peripheral blood mononuclear cells (PBMCs), taken at new diagnosis, from a patient treated with antithyroid drugs. The rearrangement links TRBV2 to TRBJ2-5; no clear D. The sequence derives from a woman aged 25 to 45 with Graves disease. The CDR3 DNA is TGTGCCAGCAGTGACTTCTCCTTAGAGACCCAGTACTTC. It encodes CASSDFSLETQYF.